The 25 T cell receptor beta chains presented below share a single source sample, sequenced in a study of T cell responses to AZD1222 COVID-19 vaccine. Sequenced by immunoSEQ multiplex PCR; TCRdb stores in-frame clones only, minus some. The table lists approximately 76,000 clones, 70% to 85% of them singletons. The specimen comprised peripheral blood, sampled on day 0 of AZD1222 vaccination. The receptors stem from an adult in good health.

This clone qualifies as medium-sized (0.01 to 0.1%). This chain connects TRBV4-1 to TRBJ1-1, with D possibly being TRBD1 (5 bases). Looked up from germline, CDR1 is MGHRA and CDR2 is YSYEKL. This CDR3 has 15 amino acids. Deletions cut 0 bases from V and 6 bases from J, with 14 bases between. The CDR3 region has the DNA TGCGCCAGCAGCCAAGATTGGGGACTTCGTTCTGAAGCTTTCTTT. Protein product: CASSQDWGLRSEAFF.

This chain joins TRBV30 and TRBJ2-5; D tentatively reads TRBD1 or TRBD2 (5 bases each). Trimming removed 0 bases from V and 9 bases from J, with 20 bases in between. Germline V gene sequence: CDR1 GTSNPN, CDR2 SVGIG (reference sequence). The CDR3 has 15 residues. The CDR3 DNA reads as TGTGCCTGGAGTGTCCTGCTGGGGGATACTAGGGCCCAGTACTTC. This encodes CAWSVLLGDTRAQYF.

This clone was recorded only once. J is TRBJ2-5 and V is TRBV7-9, with a weak D call TRBD2 (5 bases). The V end lost 1 base, the J end lost 0 bases, and 21 bases lay between the germline ends. This CDR3 has 19 amino acids. Germline V gives CDR1 SEHNR, CDR2 FQNEAQ (reference sequence). DNA for the CDR3: TGTGCCAGCAGCTTAGAGGTAGCGATCGGTTTTGTGTACCAAGAGACCCAGTACTTC. Translating gives CASSLEVAIGFVYQETQYF.

The chain combines TRBV3-1 (or the pseudogene TRBV3-2) with TRBJ2-5; TRBD1 or TRBD2 may be the D gene (5 bases each). The CDR3 length is 12 residues. Germline CDR1 LGHDT, CDR2 YNNKEL (reference sequence). V lost 10 bases, J lost 3 bases, and 12 bases lay in between. CDR3 sequence reads: CAKRDVKETQYF. The CDR3, as DNA: TGTGCCAAACGGGACGTAAAAGAGACCCAGTACTTC.

The chain carries TRBV19 and TRBJ2-3; D is undetermined. Per germline, CDR1 LNHDA and CDR2 SQIVND (reference sequence). The CDR3 is 15 amino acids. Trimming left V 7 bases short and J 0 bases short, with 14 bases between. The CDR3 DNA reads TGTGCCAGTACCCGATACGATTCTAGCACAGATACGCAGTATTTT. This codes for CASTRYDSSTDTQYF.

A word on this clone: This sample also contains other DNA sequences that code for the same CDR3. V is TRBV19 and J is TRBJ2-3, with D unclear. The CDR3 length is 16 residues. Germline V gene sequence: CDR1 LNHDA, CDR2 SQIVND (reference sequence). Trimming stripped 3 bases from V and 0 bases from J, with 13 bases between. The CDR3 DNA is TGTGCCAGTAGTATCGGTTCTCCCCCTAGCACAGATACGCAGTATTTT. This sequence encodes CASSIGSPPSTDTQYF.

The gene calls are TRBV2 and TRBJ1-5, with 7 positions matching TRBD1. Germline-derived CDR1 and CDR2 are SNHLY and FYNNEI. The CDR3 totals 15 residues. J was trimmed by 6 bases and V by 7 bases; bases with no gene match: 12. The CDR3 sequence: CASTEGQGGAQPQHF. CDR3 DNA: TGTGCCAGCACAGAGGGGCAGGGGGGAGCTCAGCCCCAGCATTTT. The variable domain in full, with the rest retrieved from reference TRBV2 and TRBJ1-5, is EPEVTQTPSHQVTQMGQEVILRCVPISNHLYFYWYRQILGQKVEFLVSFYNNEISEKSEIFDDQFSVERPDGSNFTLKIRSTKLEDSAMYFCASTEGQGGAQPQHFGDGTRLSIL.

This clone appeared a single time. The chain recombines TRBV5-4 with TRBJ2-7; a possible D gene is TRBD2 (5 bases). The CDR3 runs to 17 residues. Trimming took off 6 bases at V and 0 bases at J, with 22 bases between the two ends. Germline V gene data show CDR1 as SGHNT and CDR2 as YYREEE (reference sequence). The CDR3 sequence is CASTVGGGYASSYEQYF. In DNA form, the CDR3 reads TGTGCCAGCACCGTCGGCGGAGGTTACGCTAGCTCCTACGAGCAGTACTTC.

This clone showed up just a few times. J is TRBJ1-5 and V is TRBV11-2; no clear D gene. Trimming took 2 bases from V and 0 from J, leaving 8 bases between them. Germline-derived CDR1 and CDR2 are SGHAT and FQNNGV. This CDR3 spans 15 amino acids. The CDR3 here is CASSLLVGSNQPQHF. In DNA, the CDR3 is TGTGCCAGCAGCTTATTAGTAGGTAGCAATCAGCCCCAGCATTTT.

This clone appeared a few times. The CDR3 DNA is TGTGCCACCAGCAGGGACAGGGGGATGGGATGGGATACGCAGTATTTT. This codes for CATSRDRGMGWDTQYF. V and J are TRBV15 and TRBJ2-3, with TRBD1 matching 10 bases. Trimming removed 3 bases from V and 6 bases from J; junction bases left unmatched: 9. From germline, CDR1 is LNHNV and CDR2 YYDKDF (reference sequence). The CDR3 is 16 residues long.

The CDR3 sequence is CASRSKRRQSSGNTIYF. CDR3 coding DNA: TGCGCCAGCAGGTCTAAGAGACGACAGTCCTCTGGAAACACCATATATTTT. The rearrangement joins TRBV10-1 to TRBJ1-3, with TRBD1 as a possible D gene (5 bases). Germline lookup yields CDR1 WNHNN and CDR2 SYGVQD (reference sequence). The CDR3 spans 17 residues. The ends were cut back, 6 bases at V and 0 bases at J, with 18 bases in the middle.

The chain couples TRBV3-1 (or the pseudogene TRBV3-2) to TRBJ1-4, with a tentative D call TRBD1 (5 bases). CDR1 is LGHDT, CDR2 YNNKEL, per germline (reference sequence). With 0 bases removed from V and 4 bases from J, the gap between germline ends came to 27 bases. This CDR3 contains 21 residues. This chain's CDR3 is CASSQEGPREVTERYNEKLFF. The CDR3 nucleotides read TGTGCCAGCAGCCAAGAGGGACCAAGAGAGGTAACAGAAAGATATAATGAAAAACTGTTTTTT.

The V and J genes are TRBV18 and TRBJ1-5, with 11 bases matching TRBD1. Per the germline V gene, CDR1 is KGHSH and CDR2 is LQKENI. The V segment lost 2 bases and the J segment 7 bases; nucleotides outside the gene matches: 1. The CDR3 is made up of 14 amino acids. This CDR3 is CASSPGTGGQPQHF. The DNA for the CDR3 is TGTGCCAGCTCACCAGGGACAGGGGGGCAGCCCCAGCATTTT. Combining the CDR3 with reference TRBV18 and TRBJ1-5 gives the whole variable domain NAGVMQNPRHLVRRRGQEARLRCSPMKGHSHVYWYRQLPEEGLKFMVYLQKENIIDESGMPKERFSAEFPKEGPSILRIQQVVRGDSAAYFCASSPGTGGQPQHFGDGTRLSIL.

The chain uses TRBV29-1 and TRBJ1-2; no clear D gene. CDR3 length: 11 residues. CDR1 and CDR2 (germline): SQVTM, ANQGSEA. V was pared by 7 bases and J by 7 bases, with 13 bases between. CDR3 residues: CSGREHTGYTF. CDR3 sequence (DNA): TGCAGCGGTCGAGAGCATACTGGCTACACCTTC.

This clone was detected many times. The J gene is TRBJ1-3, the V gene TRBV5-1; D is ambiguous. This CDR3 contains 14 residues. The germline V gene has CDR1 SGHRS and CDR2 YFSETQ. Trimming took 4 bases from V and 7 from J, leaving 15 bases between them. The chain's CDR3 is CASSNERESNTIYF. CDR3 in DNA: TGCGCCAGCAGCAACGAGAGAGAGTCCAACACCATATATTTT.

The J gene is TRBJ1-1, the V gene TRBV29-1, with D perhaps matching TRBD1 (5 bases). V was trimmed by 3 bases and J by 1 base, leaving 9 bases between them. CDR3 length: 13 residues. Germline V gene lookup returns CDR1 SQVTM and CDR2 ANQGSEA. The CDR3 loop is CSVEAGGNTEAFF. The CDR3 DNA is TGCAGCGTTGAGGCGGGGGGGAACACTGAAGCTTTCTTT.

This clone was found once. The V gene is TRBV27, the J gene TRBJ1-5, with a tentative D call TRBD1 (6 bases). From germline, CDR1 is MNHEY and CDR2 SMNVEV (reference sequence). The CDR3 sequence is 18 residues long. Trimming left V 5 bases short and J 0 bases short, with 20 bases between. In DNA, the CDR3 is TGTGCCAGCAGTCCATCAGGGGCGCGTGGCTATAGCAATCAGCCCCAGCATTTT. Encoded protein: CASSPSGARGYSNQPQHF.

The chain uses TRBV7-2 and TRBJ1-3; 7 bases match TRBD1. The V gene end was trimmed by 6 bases and the J gene end by 3 bases; junction bases not matched to a gene: 8. Per the germline V gene, CDR1 is SGHTA and CDR2 is FQGNSA. The CDR3 loop spans 15 amino acids. This chain's CDR3 is CASSPTGLGGNTIYF. The CDR3 nucleotides are TGTGCCAGCAGTCCGACAGGGTTAGGTGGAAACACCATATATTTT.

This clone was observed once. The V gene is TRBV2, the J gene TRBJ2-7, with 10 bases fitting TRBD1. Trimming at V came to 10 bases and at J to 3 bases, leaving 6 bases not matched to a gene. CDR3 length: 13 amino acids. Germline CDR1 and CDR2: SNHLY and FYNNEI. CDR3 sequence: CAITGQGGYEQYF. CDR3 in DNA: TGTGCCATCACAGGACAGGGGGGCTACGAGCAGTACTTC.

The gene calls are TRBV18 and TRBJ1-6, with D perhaps matching TRBD1 (6 bases). The CDR3 consists of 18 residues. The ends were cut back, 6 bases at V and 5 bases at J, with 23 bases in the middle. CDR1 is KGHSH, CDR2 LQKENI, per germline. The CDR3 DNA sequence: TGTGCCAGCTCTCACCAGTTCCAGGGGCCCCCCAATAATTCACCCCTCCACTTT. This codes for CASSHQFQGPPNNSPLHF.

This chain connects TRBV5-8 to TRBJ1-1, with D unclear. V was clipped by 0 bases and J by 1 base, with 10 bases between them. CDR1 is SGHTS, CDR2 YDEGEE, per germline. The CDR3 covers 15 residues. The CDR3 DNA reads as TGTGCCAGCAGCTTGGAAGGATGGGGGAACACTGAAGCTTTCTTT. Its protein product is CASSLEGWGNTEAFF.

V and J are TRBV7-9 and TRBJ1-1, with 7 positions matching TRBD1. The CDR3 spans 16 residues. The germline V gene has CDR1 SEHNR and CDR2 FQNEAQ (reference sequence). V lost 5 bases and J lost 4; bases outside the gene matches: 13. The CDR3 reads CASSPQGGAHRTEAFF. For the CDR3, the DNA is TGTGCCAGCAGCCCTCAGGGGGGGGCCCACCGCACTGAAGCTTTCTTT.

The rearrangement uses TRBV7-3 and TRBJ1-1, with D possibly being TRBD1 (5 bases). Germline CDR1 SGHTA, CDR2 FQGTGA. The CDR3 runs 15 residues. V lost 2 bases and J lost 6, with 16 bases in between. The CDR3 DNA reads as TGTGCCAGCAGCTTATCGTCCGGGGGAGGGGCTGAAGCTTTCTTT. Encoded protein: CASSLSSGGGAEAFF.

This clone was picked up a small number of times. The chain joins TRBV15 to TRBJ1-1; 7 positions match TRBD1. The CDR3 consists of 14 residues. Per germline, CDR1 LNHNV and CDR2 YYDKDF (reference sequence). V was pared by 4 bases and J by 8 bases, with 10 bases of the junction left unmatched. CDR3 amino acids: CATSKQGRRHEAFF. CDR3 sequence (DNA): TGTGCCACCAGCAAACAGGGGAGGAGGCACGAAGCTTTCTTT.

The chain combines TRBV4-3 with TRBJ1-2, with a possible D match to TRBD1 (5 bases). The germline V and J ends were trimmed by 1 base and 8 bases, with 14 bases remaining between them. Germline values: CDR1 LGHNA, CDR2 YSLEER. The CDR3 has 14 amino acids. DNA for the CDR3: TGCGCCAGCAGCCAAGCAGGGTACGTAGAAGGCTACACCTTC. Encoded protein: CASSQAGYVEGYTF.